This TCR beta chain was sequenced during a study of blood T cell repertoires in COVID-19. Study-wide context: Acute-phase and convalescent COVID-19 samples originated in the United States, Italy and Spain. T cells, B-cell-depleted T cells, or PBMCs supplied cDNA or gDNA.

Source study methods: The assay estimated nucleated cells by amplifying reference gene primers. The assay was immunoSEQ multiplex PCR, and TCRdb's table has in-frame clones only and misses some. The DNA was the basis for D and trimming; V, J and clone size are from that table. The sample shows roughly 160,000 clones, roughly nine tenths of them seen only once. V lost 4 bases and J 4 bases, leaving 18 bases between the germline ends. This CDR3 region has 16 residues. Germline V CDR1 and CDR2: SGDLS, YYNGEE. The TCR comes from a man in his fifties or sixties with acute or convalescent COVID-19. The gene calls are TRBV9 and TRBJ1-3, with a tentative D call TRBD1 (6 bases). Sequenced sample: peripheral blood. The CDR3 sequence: CASSPPPGTQGNTIYF. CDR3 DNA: TGTGCCAGCAGCCCTCCGCCCGGGACACAAGGAAACACCATATATTTT.